Listed here are 8 T cell receptor beta chains from one sample, sequenced in a study of long-term antiretroviral therapy in people with HIV. The assay used was immunoSEQ (version v3.0), run at survey level. Clones were sequenced by immunoSEQ multiplex PCR, and TCRdb holds only the in-frame ones, with some missing. The sample has roughly 38,000 clones, about 80% seen once; the top ten hold around 5.8%. The material sequenced was unsorted PBMCs, taken 3.4 years after starting antiretroviral therapy. The receptors were gathered from a man younger than 45 with HIV.

Regarding this clone: Other DNA sequences in the sample encode the same CDR3. This CDR3 reads CASSSGQGRNTIYF. CDR3 DNA sequence: TGTGCCAGCAGCTCGGGACAGGGAAGAAACACCATATATTTT. The chain uses TRBV5-4 and TRBJ1-3; 9 nucleotides align to TRBD1. Trimming at V came to 3 bases and at J to 5 bases, leaving 3 bases not matched to a gene. There are 14 residues in the CDR3. CDR1 SGHNT and CDR2 YYREEE come from the germline V gene (reference sequence). Variable domain in full (rest from reference TRBV5-4 and TRBJ1-3): ETGVTQSPTHLIKTRGQQVTLRCSSQSGHNTVSWYQQALGQGPQFIFQYYREEENGRGNFPPRFSGLQFPNYSSELNVNALELDDSALYLCASSSGQGRNTIYFGEGSWLTVV.

Here the CDR3 DNA reads TGTGCCAGCAGGACAGGGGCCTTTCAGCCCCAGCATTTT. Amino acids: CASRTGAFQPQHF. The chain employs TRBV28 and TRBJ1-5; 8 bases agree with TRBD1. The CDR3 extends over 13 amino acids. CDR1 MDHEN and CDR2 SYDVKM come from the germline V gene. V shed 6 bases and J 6 bases; nucleotides not matched to a gene: 4. Complete variable domain (other parts from reference TRBV28 and TRBJ1-5): DVKVTQSSRYLVKRTGEKVFLECVQDMDHENMFWYRQDPGLGLRLIYFSYDVKMKEKGDIPEGYSVSREKKERFSLILESASTNQTSMYLCASRTGAFQPQHFGDGTRLSIL.

This chain joins TRBV5-4 and TRBJ2-2; 11 bases are shared with TRBD1. Germline-derived CDR1 and CDR2 are SGHNT and YYREEE (reference sequence). CDR3 length: 15 residues. After removal of 4 bases from V and 5 bases from J, the junction contained 4 bases not matched to a gene. The DNA of the CDR3 is TGTGCCAGCAGCGCGGGACAGGGGGTAACCGGGGAGCTGTTTTTT. Translating it yields CASSAGQGVTGELFF. Together with reference TRBV5-4 and TRBJ2-2, the CDR3 gives the full variable domain: ETGVTQSPTHLIKTRGQQVTLRCSSQSGHNTVSWYQQALGQGPQFIFQYYREEENGRGNFPPRFSGLQFPNYSSELNVNALELDDSALYLCASSAGQGVTGELFFGEGSRLTVL.

The J gene is TRBJ1-5, the V gene TRBV18, with D possibly matching TRBD1 (6 bases). The CDR3 consists of 15 residues. Trimming stripped 5 bases from V and 6 bases from J, with 17 bases between. Germline CDR1 KGHSH, CDR2 LQKENI. CDR3 region: CASSGAGEMGQPQHF. CDR3 DNA sequence: TGTGCCAGCTCAGGGGCAGGGGAAATGGGTCAGCCCCAGCATTTT.

The V call is TRBV14, the J call TRBJ1-2; D perhaps matches TRBD1 (6 bases). Deletions cut 3 bases from V and 3 bases from J, with 11 bases between. Germline values: CDR1 SGHDN, CDR2 FVKESK. This CDR3 region has 14 residues. Written as DNA, the CDR3 is TGTGCCAGCAGCCAGTCCGGACAGTACTATGGCTACACCTTC. This sequence encodes CASSQSGQYYGYTF. Supplemented by reference TRBV14 and TRBJ1-2, the full variable domain reads EAGVTQFPSHSVIEKGQTVTLRCDPISGHDNLYWYRRVMGKEIKFLLHFVKESKQDESGMPNNRFLAERTGGTYSTLKVQPAELEDSGVYFCASSQSGQYYGYTFGSGTRLTVV.

The chain recombines TRBV10-1 with TRBJ2-7; the D is unclear. Trimming stripped 0 bases from V and 3 bases from J, with 6 bases between. This CDR3 has 13 amino acids. Looked up from germline, CDR1 is WNHNN and CDR2 is SYGVQD (reference sequence). The CDR3 DNA reads as TGCGCCAGCAGTGAGTCTCAGTACTACGAGCAGTACTTC. This gives the protein CASSESQYYEQYF.

V usage is TRBV29-1 and J usage is TRBJ2-7; D gene unclear. V lost 4 bases and J 2 bases, leaving 9 bases between the germline ends. CDR1 and CDR2 from the germline V gene are SQVTM and ANQGSEA. There are 12 residues in the CDR3. For the CDR3, the DNA is TGCAGCGTTGTGTCTACCGCCTACGAGCAGTACTTC. This translates into CSVVSTAYEQYF.

The rearrangement links TRBV6-4 to TRBJ2-1; D could derive from TRBD1 or TRBD2 (6 bases each). Trimming left V 3 bases short and J 8 bases short, with 14 bases between. Germline assignment: CDR1 MRHNA and CDR2 SNTAGT. The CDR3 is 14 amino acids. Written as DNA, the CDR3 is TGTGCCAGCAGTGATGGCAGGGGAGGTGATGAGCAGTTCTTC. Translating it yields CASSDGRGGDEQFF.